The clone carrying this TCR beta chain was seen only a few times. Its target is not known. The germline V gene encodes CDR1 GTSNPN and CDR2 SVGIG (reference sequence). This CDR3 contains 16 residues. The J segment lost 6 bases and the V segment lost 1 base, leaving 6 bases of the junction unmatched. This sample was included in a study of pediatric ulcerative colitis. General observations from the study: A couple of rectal CDR3 clonotypes occurred in all ulcerative colitis patients. In rectum, acute severe colitis had expanded clones and less diversity.

The rectum was sampled with one to two pinch biopsies at colonoscopy. TCRdb's table, derived via immunoSEQ multiplex PCR, lists solely in-frame clones and lacks some. This sample carries tens of thousands of clones, roughly 70% of them seen once, and the ten largest clones take around 15%. The clonotype comes from a boy younger than 18 with severe ulcerative colitis. The source material was gut tissue. The rearrangement links TRBV30 to TRBJ2-3; 14 nucleotides align to TRBD2. The CDR3 DNA is TGTGCCTGGAGTGCCGGGACTAGCGGGGGAAGGGATACGCAGTATTTT. The encoded protein is CAWSAGTSGGRDTQYF.